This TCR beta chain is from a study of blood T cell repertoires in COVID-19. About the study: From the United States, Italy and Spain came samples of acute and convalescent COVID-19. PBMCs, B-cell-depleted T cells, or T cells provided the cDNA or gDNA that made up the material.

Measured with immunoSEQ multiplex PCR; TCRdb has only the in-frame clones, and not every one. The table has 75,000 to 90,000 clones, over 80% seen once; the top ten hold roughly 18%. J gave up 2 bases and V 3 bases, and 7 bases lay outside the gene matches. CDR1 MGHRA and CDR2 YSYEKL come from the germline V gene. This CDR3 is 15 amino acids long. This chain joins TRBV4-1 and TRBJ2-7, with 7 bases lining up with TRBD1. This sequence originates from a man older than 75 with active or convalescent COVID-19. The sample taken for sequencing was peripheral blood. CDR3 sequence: CASSQLHRGPYEQYV. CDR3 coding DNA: TGCGCCAGCAGCCAGTTGCACAGGGGACCCTACGAGCAGTACGTC.